This T cell receptor (beta chain) was retrieved from a study of neurological immune-mediated disorders. CDR1 and CDR2 from the germline V gene are MGHDK and SYGVNS. The trim removed 6 bases at V and 5 bases at J, leaving 6 bases unmatched. This CDR3 contains 13 residues. MiXCR was run by TCRdb on the 5' RACE reads, yielding one entry per CDR3 protein. Counted here are approximately 41,000 distinct CDR3 sequences, about 14% occurring once; the ten biggest clones make up roughly 3.4%. This clonotype has a count of ten or more. Sequencing was carried out using CD4+ T cells from blood. V usage is TRBV25-1 and J usage is TRBJ1-1, with 7 bases identical to TRBD1. The clonotype comes from a woman aged 60-70 years with HTLV-1-associated myelopathy (HAM/TSP). CDR3 DNA sequence: TGTGCCAGCAGCGAGGGGGCGCCTACTGAAGCTTTCTTT. It is translated as CASSEGAPTEAFF.